Reported below is one T cell receptor (beta chain). No antigen is known for it. Germline assignment: CDR1 LNHDA and CDR2 SQIVND (reference sequence). The CDR3 sequence is 13 residues long. V lost 3 bases and J 2 bases, leaving 7 bases between the germline ends. This record belongs to a study of OX40 agonist ivuxolimab in advanced cancers. General observations from the study: Nonresponders, in some cases, also had low normalized T-cell clonal expansion.

The repertoire was sequenced with immunoSEQ multiplex PCR; TCRdb's copy has only in-frame clones and lacks some. Of about 45,000 clones listed, roughly 80% were seen once; the top ten hold 15%. This chain links TRBV19 with TRBJ1-1, with D hard to call. The receptor was isolated from an adult with an advanced solid tumor such as melanoma, head and neck, liver or kidney cancer. This sample comprised CD4+ or CD8+ T cells sorted from blood, obtained in a trial of the OX40 agonist ivuxolimab. CDR3 nucleotides: TGTGCCAGTAGTATTAGGCATAACACTGAAGCTTTCTTT. Translation: CASSIRHNTEAFF.